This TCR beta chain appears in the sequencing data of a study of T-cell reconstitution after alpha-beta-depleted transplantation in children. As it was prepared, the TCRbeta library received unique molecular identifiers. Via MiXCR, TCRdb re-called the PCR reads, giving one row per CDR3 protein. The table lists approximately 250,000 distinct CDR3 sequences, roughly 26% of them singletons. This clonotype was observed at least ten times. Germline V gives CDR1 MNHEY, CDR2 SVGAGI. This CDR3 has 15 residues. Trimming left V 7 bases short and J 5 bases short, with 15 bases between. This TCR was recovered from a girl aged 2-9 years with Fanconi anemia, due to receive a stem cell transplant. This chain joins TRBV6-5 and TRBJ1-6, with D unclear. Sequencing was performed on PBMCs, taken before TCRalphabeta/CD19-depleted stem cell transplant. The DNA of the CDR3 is TGTGCCAGCAACCAACAACTGGGAGATAATTCACCCCTCCACTTT. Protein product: CASNQQLGDNSPLHF.